The 19 T cell receptor beta chains below all came from one sample that was sequenced in a study of blood T cells in healthy people across ages. With a J-beta primer mix and a sample-barcoded 5' primer, a second PCR ran roughly 7 to 11 cycles. TCRdb re-called the 5' RACE reads through MiXCR, storing one row per CDR3 protein. The sample records a few hundred thousand distinct CDR3 sequences, 25% to 30% being singletons. The sequenced sample was blood. These receptors were taken from a woman aged 65 to 85 in good health.

The chain links TRBV7-6 to TRBJ2-3; tentatively, D is TRBD1 (6 bases). V dropped 8 bases and J dropped 5 bases, with 14 bases sitting between them. Germline CDR1 SGHVS, CDR2 FNYEAQ. This CDR3 has 13 amino acids. CDR3 residues: CASGPGVRDTQYF. The CDR3 nucleotides read TGTGCCAGCGGCCCAGGGGTACGAGATACGCAGTATTTT. The variable domain in full, completed from reference TRBV7-6 and TRBJ2-3, reads GAGVSQSPRYKVTKRGQDVALRCDPISGHVSLYWYRQALGQGPEFLTYFNYEAQQDKSGLPNDRFSAERPEGSISTLTIQRTEQRDSAMYRCASGPGVRDTQYFGPGTRLTVL.

This clonotype was observed a handful of times. The chain is built from TRBV19 and TRBJ2-1; D assignment may be TRBD1 or TRBD2 (5 bases each). Trimming removed 4 bases at V and 5 bases at J, with 6 bases between. Germline lookup yields CDR1 LNHDA and CDR2 SQIVND (reference sequence). This CDR3 spans 12 amino acids. The DNA for the CDR3 is TGTGCCAGTAGTAGGGGGAACAATGAGCAGTTCTTC. Amino acid sequence: CASSRGNNEQFF.

This clonotype was counted a few times. V usage is TRBV6-5 and J usage is TRBJ2-7; D ambiguous. With 2 bases removed from V and 0 bases from J, the gap between germline ends came to 11 bases. The CDR3 loop spans 15 amino acids. Germline V gene data show CDR1 as MNHEY and CDR2 as SVGAGI. The CDR3 DNA reads TGTGCCAGCAGTTACCCGGCAGCCAACTCCTACGAGCAGTACTTC. Its protein product is CASSYPAANSYEQYF.

The chain combines TRBV7-2 with TRBJ2-1; TRBD1 matches at 9 bases. The length of the CDR3 is 16 residues. The V gene's germline CDR1 is SGHTA and CDR2 FQGNSA. Germline trimming cut 3 bases from V and 7 bases from J; bases unmatched to any gene: 10. CDR3: CASSFAGTGSRNEQFF. As DNA, the CDR3 is TGTGCCAGCAGCTTCGCGGGGACAGGGTCGAGGAATGAGCAGTTCTTC. The full variable domain, completed using reference TRBV7-2 and TRBJ2-1, is GAGVSQSPSNKVTEKGKDVELRCDPISGHTALYWYRQSLGQGLEFLIYFQGNSAPDKSGLPSDRFSAERTGGSVSTLTIQRTQQEDSAVYLCASSFAGTGSRNEQFFGPGTRLTVL.

This clonotype was detected a few times. This chain uses TRBV5-1 with TRBJ2-1; TRBD2 is a possible D gene (6 bases). There are 13 residues in the CDR3. V was trimmed by 1 base and J by 4 bases, leaving 6 bases between them. CDR1 SGHRS and CDR2 YFSETQ come from the germline V gene. CDR3: CASSLRGYNEQFF. DNA for the CDR3: TGCGCCAGCAGCTTGCGGGGGTACAATGAGCAGTTCTTC.

The chain links TRBV4-2 to TRBJ2-5; 10 bases align to TRBD2. The J call is uncertain, as TRBJ2-1 better fits the DNA end. The germline CDR1 and CDR2 sequences are LGHNA and YNFKEQ. This CDR3 has 17 residues. The DNA for the CDR3 is TGTGCCAGCAGCCAAGAAGGGAAAGCGGGGGGGATTCATGAGCAGTTCTTC. This translates into CASSQEGKAGGIHEQFF.

The chain joins TRBV4-2 to TRBJ2-7; no definite D call. The CDR3 loop spans 11 amino acids. V was shortened by 1 base and J by 10 bases, with 8 bases between the two germline ends. Germline values: CDR1 LGHNA, CDR2 YNFKEQ. CDR3 residues: CASSQGFLQYF. As DNA, the CDR3 is TGTGCCAGCAGCCAAGGGTTCCTACAGTACTTC.

V usage is TRBV3-1 and J usage is TRBJ1-3; D unresolved. Germline CDR1 and CDR2: LGHDT and YNNKEL (reference sequence). V was shortened by 0 bases and J by 0 bases, with 12 bases between the two germline ends. This CDR3 spans 17 amino acids. The CDR3 is CASSQDQTFNSGNTIYF. CDR3 nucleotide sequence: TGTGCCAGCAGCCAAGATCAGACCTTCAACTCTGGAAACACCATATATTTT.

The chain's CDR3 is CASSLFQGAMYNEQFF. CDR3 in DNA: TGTGCCAGCAGTTTATTCCAGGGGGCGATGTACAATGAGCAGTTCTTC. V usage is TRBV27 and J usage is TRBJ2-5; 8 bases map to TRBD1. The J call is in doubt because the DNA end fits TRBJ2-1 better. The CDR3 consists of 16 residues. The germline CDR1 and CDR2 sequences are MNHEY and SMNVEV (reference sequence).

This clonotype occurred a few times. V is TRBV7-8 and J is TRBJ2-3, with D possibly being TRBD2 (6 bases). CDR3 length: 15 amino acids. Trimming cost V 3 bases and J 6 bases, with 16 bases left between them. CDR1 is SGHVS, CDR2 FQNEAQ, per germline. The CDR3 DNA is TGTGCCAGCAGCTTGGGACTTCCCAGAATGGATACGCAGTATTTT. It yields the protein CASSLGLPRMDTQYF.

The gene calls are TRBV7-9 and TRBJ2-1; D is perhaps TRBD2 (8 bases). V lost 5 bases to trimming and J lost 8 bases, with 22 bases between them. The germline gives CDR1 SEHNR, CDR2 FQNEAQ (reference sequence). The CDR3 extends over 16 amino acids. CDR3 amino acids: CASSTGAGGSEDEQFF. The CDR3 DNA sequence: TGTGCCAGCAGCACAGGGGCGGGGGGCTCAGAGGATGAGCAGTTCTTC.

This clonotype showed up many times. The rearrangement uses TRBV7-3 and TRBJ2-2; 8 nucleotides match TRBD2. Germline CDR1 SGHTA, CDR2 FQGTGA. The length of the CDR3 is 18 residues. The ends lost 4 bases at V and 3 bases at J; junction bases unmatched: 13. The CDR3 sequence: CASSSPRGAGDHTGELFF. CDR3 bases: TGTGCCAGCAGCTCCCCTAGGGGAGCGGGGGATCACACCGGGGAGCTGTTTTTT.

Only a few counts were recorded for this clonotype. The V call is TRBV3-1, the J call TRBJ2-1; a possible D gene is TRBD1 (6 bases). Matching the DNA end better, TRBJ2-7 makes the J call doubtful. In germline, CDR1 is LGHDT, CDR2 YNNKEL (reference sequence). The length of the CDR3 is 14 residues. The CDR3 loop reads CASSPTTGTSEQYF. The CDR3 coding sequence is TGTGCCAGCAGCCCAACCACAGGGACCAGCGAGCAGTACTTC.

V gene TRBV27 combines with J gene TRBJ1-2, with 9 bases lining up with TRBD1. The ends lost 6 bases at V and 8 bases at J; junction bases unmatched: 7. This CDR3 comprises 13 residues. Germline CDR1 and CDR2: MNHEY and SMNVEV (reference sequence). The CDR3 DNA sequence: TGTGCCAGCAGACGGACAGGGGCTGGAGGCTACACCTTC. Protein: CASRRTGAGGYTF.

This chain connects TRBV20-1 to TRBJ2-7, with 7 positions matching TRBD2. The V and J ends lost 5 bases and 2 bases, in that order; junction bases with no gene match: 9. CDR1 DFQATT and CDR2 SNEGSKA come from the germline V gene (reference sequence). The CDR3 covers 14 residues. The CDR3 protein is CSALRLARPYEQYF. The CDR3 DNA is TGCAGTGCTCTCAGACTAGCAAGGCCCTACGAGCAGTACTTC.

This clonotype was detected only a few times. J is TRBJ2-1 and V is TRBV12-3 or TRBV12-4, with a weak D call TRBD2 (6 bases). This CDR3 contains 13 residues. V lost 3 bases to trimming and J lost 9 bases, with 12 bases between them. The CDR3 DNA reads TGTGCCAGCAGTTTCTCCTTGGAGGGTGAGCAGTTCTTC. It yields the protein CASSFSLEGEQFF.

This clonotype has just a few counts. This chain joins TRBV29-1 and TRBJ2-7; the D gene is possibly TRBD1 (7 bases). The germline CDR1 and CDR2 sequences are SQVTM and ANQGSEA. V was trimmed by 4 bases and J by 5 bases, leaving 18 bases between them. CDR3 size: 14 residues. Written as DNA, the CDR3 is TGCAGCGTTGGTCGGGCCAGGGGGGCTAACGAGCAGTACTTC. Amino acids: CSVGRARGANEQYF.

This clonotype was detected a few times. The rearrangement uses TRBV20-1 and TRBJ2-5, with a weak D call TRBD2 (5 bases). V lost 1 base and J lost 7, with 13 bases in between. CDR1 and CDR2 (germline): DFQATT, SNEGSKA (reference sequence). The CDR3 loop spans 13 amino acids. As DNA, the CDR3 is TGCAGTGCTAGAGGGGCTAGCTCGGGGACCCAGTACTTC. Translated: CSARGASSGTQYF.

The chain couples TRBV20-1 to TRBJ1-1; 7 nucleotides agree with TRBD1. Germline CDR1 is DFQATT and CDR2 is SNEGSKA (reference sequence). The CDR3 spans 13 residues. Trimming removed 4 bases from V and 4 bases from J; junction bases left unmatched: 6. The CDR3 spells CSAMPQGSTEAFF. CDR3 DNA sequence: TGCAGTGCTATGCCACAGGGGTCCACTGAAGCTTTCTTT.